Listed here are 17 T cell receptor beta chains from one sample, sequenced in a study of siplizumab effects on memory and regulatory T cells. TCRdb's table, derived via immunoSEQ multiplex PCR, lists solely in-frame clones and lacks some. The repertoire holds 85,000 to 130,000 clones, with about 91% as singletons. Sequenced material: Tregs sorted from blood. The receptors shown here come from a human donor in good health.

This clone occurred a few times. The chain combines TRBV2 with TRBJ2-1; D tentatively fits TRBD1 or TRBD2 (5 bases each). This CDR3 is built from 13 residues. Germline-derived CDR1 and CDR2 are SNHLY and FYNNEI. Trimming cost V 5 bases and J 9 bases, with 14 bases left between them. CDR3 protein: CASSSLLGVEQFF. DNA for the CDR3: TGTGCCAGCAGTTCGTTGTTGGGGGTTGAGCAGTTCTTC.

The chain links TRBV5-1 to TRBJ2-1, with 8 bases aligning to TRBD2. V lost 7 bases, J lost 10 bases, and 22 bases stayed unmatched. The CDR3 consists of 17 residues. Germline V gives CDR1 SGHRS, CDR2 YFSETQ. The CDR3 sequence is CASYLGPGGVKEHEQFF. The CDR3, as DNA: TGCGCCAGCTACTTAGGGCCGGGAGGGGTAAAGGAACACGAGCAGTTCTTC.

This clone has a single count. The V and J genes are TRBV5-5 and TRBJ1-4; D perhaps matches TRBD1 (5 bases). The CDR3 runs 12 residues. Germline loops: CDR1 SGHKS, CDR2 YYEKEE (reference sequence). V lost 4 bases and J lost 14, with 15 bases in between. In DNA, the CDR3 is TGTGCCAGCAGCGAGAGCACCAGGGTCCTGTTTTTT. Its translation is CASSESTRVLFF.

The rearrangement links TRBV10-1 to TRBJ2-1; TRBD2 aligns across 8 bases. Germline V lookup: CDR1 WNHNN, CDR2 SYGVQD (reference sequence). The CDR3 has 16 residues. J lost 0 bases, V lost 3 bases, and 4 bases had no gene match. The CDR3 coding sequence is TGCGCCAGCAGTGACCCCAGCGGGAGCTCCTACAATGAGCAGTTCTTC. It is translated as CASSDPSGSSYNEQFF.

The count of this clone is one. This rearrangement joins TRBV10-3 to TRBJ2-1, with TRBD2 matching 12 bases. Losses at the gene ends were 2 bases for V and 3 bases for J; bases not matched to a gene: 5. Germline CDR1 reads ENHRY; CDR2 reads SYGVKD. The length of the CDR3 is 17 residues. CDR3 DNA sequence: TGTGCCATCAGTGAGCCGGGACTAGCGGGCCTCTACAATGAGCAGTTCTTC. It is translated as CAISEPGLAGLYNEQFF.

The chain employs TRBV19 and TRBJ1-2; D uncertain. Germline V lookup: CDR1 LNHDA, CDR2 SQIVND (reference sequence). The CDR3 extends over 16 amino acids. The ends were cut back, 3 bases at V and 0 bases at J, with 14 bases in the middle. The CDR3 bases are TGTGCCAGTAGTATTCCTACAACCAGTACTAACTATGGCTACACCTTC. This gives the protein CASSIPTTSTNYGYTF.

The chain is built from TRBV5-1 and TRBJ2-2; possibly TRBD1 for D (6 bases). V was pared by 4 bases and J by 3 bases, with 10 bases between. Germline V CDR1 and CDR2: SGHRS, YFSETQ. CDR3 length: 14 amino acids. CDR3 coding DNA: TGCGCCAGCAGCCCCGGACAGTACACCGGGGAGCTGTTTTTT. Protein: CASSPGQYTGELFF.

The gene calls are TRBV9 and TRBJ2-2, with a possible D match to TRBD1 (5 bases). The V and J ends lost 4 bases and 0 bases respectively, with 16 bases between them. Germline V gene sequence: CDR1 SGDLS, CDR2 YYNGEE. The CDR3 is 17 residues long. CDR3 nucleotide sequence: TGTGCCAGCAGCCGATACTCAGGGTTCGCGAACACCGGGGAGCTGTTTTTT. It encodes CASSRYSGFANTGELFF.

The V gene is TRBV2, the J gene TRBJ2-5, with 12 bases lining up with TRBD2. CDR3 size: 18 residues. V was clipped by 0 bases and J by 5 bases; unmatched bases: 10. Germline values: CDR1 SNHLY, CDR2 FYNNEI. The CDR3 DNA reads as TGTGCCAGCAGTGAAGCGCTTCTAGCGGGAGGGATAGGGGAGACCCAGTACTTC. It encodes CASSEALLAGGIGETQYF.

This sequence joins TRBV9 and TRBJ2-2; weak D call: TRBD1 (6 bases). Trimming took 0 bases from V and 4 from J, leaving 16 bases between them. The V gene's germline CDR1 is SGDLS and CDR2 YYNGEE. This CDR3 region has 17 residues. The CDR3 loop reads CASSVAITGHTTGELFF. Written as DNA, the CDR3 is TGTGCCAGCAGCGTAGCCATCACAGGGCATACCACCGGGGAGCTGTTTTTT.

The CDR3 coding sequence is TGTGCCAGCAGCCTGGGACAGGGGGCGTTTCGGGTAGAAGCTTTCTTT. Residues: CASSLGQGAFRVEAFF. The chain recombines TRBV7-9 with TRBJ1-1; 12 bases agree with TRBD1. Germline CDR1 SEHNR, CDR2 FQNEAQ (reference sequence). Losses at the gene ends were 5 bases for V and 8 bases for J; bases not matched to a gene: 12. The CDR3 sequence is 16 residues long.

Written as DNA, the CDR3 is TGTGCCAGCAGCGTGGCCCTCTACAATGAGCAGTTCTTC. This translates into CASSVALYNEQFF. The chain carries TRBV9 and TRBJ2-1, with unresolved D. CDR1 and CDR2 (germline): SGDLS, YYNGEE. This CDR3 comprises 13 residues. V was clipped by 2 bases and J by 3 bases, with 6 bases between them.

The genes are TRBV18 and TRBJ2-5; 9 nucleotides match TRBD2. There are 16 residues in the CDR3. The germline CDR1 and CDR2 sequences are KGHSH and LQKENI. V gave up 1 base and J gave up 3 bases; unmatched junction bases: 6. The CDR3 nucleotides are TGTGCCAGCTCACCACTTAGCGGGAGCCTCAAAGAGACCCAGTACTTC. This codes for CASSPLSGSLKETQYF. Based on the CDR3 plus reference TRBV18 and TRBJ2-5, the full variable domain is NAGVMQNPRHLVRRRGQEARLRCSPMKGHSHVYWYRQLPEEGLKFMVYLQKENIIDESGMPKERFSAEFPKEGPSILRIQQVVRGDSAAYFCASSPLSGSLKETQYFGPGTRLLVL.

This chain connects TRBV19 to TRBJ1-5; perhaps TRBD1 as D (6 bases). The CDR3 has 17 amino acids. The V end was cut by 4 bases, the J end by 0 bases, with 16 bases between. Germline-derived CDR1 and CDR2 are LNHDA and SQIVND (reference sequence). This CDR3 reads CASSSLYREYSNQPQHF. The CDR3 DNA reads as TGTGCCAGTAGTAGCCTCTACAGGGAATATAGCAATCAGCCCCAGCATTTT.

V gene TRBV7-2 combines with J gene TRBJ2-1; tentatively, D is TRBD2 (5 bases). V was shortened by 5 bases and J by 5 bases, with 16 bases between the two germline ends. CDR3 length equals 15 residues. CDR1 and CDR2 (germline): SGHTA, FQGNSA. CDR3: CASSRSPHGDNEQFF. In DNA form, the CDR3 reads TGTGCCAGCAGCAGAAGTCCTCACGGGGACAATGAGCAGTTCTTC.

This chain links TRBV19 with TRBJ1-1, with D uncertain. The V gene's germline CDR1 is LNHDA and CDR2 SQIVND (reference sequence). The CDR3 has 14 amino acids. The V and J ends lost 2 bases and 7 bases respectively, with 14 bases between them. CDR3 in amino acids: CASSISLEWVEAFF. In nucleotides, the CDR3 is TGTGCCAGTAGTATAAGCCTAGAATGGGTTGAAGCTTTCTTT.

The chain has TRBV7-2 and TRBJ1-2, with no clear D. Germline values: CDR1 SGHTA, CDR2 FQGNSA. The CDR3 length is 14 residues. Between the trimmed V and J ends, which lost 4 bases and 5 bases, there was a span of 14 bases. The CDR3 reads CASSWGLEGYGYTF. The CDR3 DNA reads TGTGCCAGCAGCTGGGGTCTCGAAGGGTATGGCTACACCTTC.